A selection of T cell receptor beta chains follows, all from one sample in a study of T cells expressing NK-cell markers. TCRdb reprocessed the 5' RACE reads and keeps a single row for each CDR3 protein, giving no DNA. Its table lists some 110,000 distinct CDR3 sequences. Sequencing used blood T cells: a sorted CD56 or NKG2C T cell subset, CD4+ or CD8+ T cells, or bulk PBMC T cells (not recorded which). These receptors originate from a woman aged 18-70 years in good health. CDR3s include the opening cysteine and the closing phenylalanine or tryptophan.

V gene	J gene	CDR3 protein
TRBV5-4	TRBJ2-1	CASQRWEMRNEQFF
TRBV7-9	TRBJ2-5	CASSLVPSWETQYF
TRBV29-1	TRBJ2-1	CSVGGSIGYPYNEQFF
TRBV27	TRBJ1-1	CASSPGQGTTEAFF
TRBV5-4	TRBJ2-1	CASSLGSRQGSNEQFF
TRBV28	TRBJ2-7	CASSLLSGNSGYEQYF
TRBV9	TRBJ2-3	CASSVGGLADTQYF
TRBV11-2	TRBJ2-3	CASSLGTATSTDTQYF
TRBV25-1	TRBJ2-7	CASSESYEQYF
TRBV20-1	TRBJ2-7	CSADRGGEQYF
TRBV29-1	TRBJ2-2	CSVVGAGFTGELFF
TRBV13	TRBJ2-5	CASSLQLAVETQYF
TRBV14	TRBJ2-2	CASSQYRNTGGLFF
TRBV9	TRBJ1-2	CASSLNTGIDGYTF
TRBV29-1	TRBJ2-1	CSVDSWGDEQFF
TRBV4-3	TRBJ2-3	CASRVGSGETDTQYF
TRBV5-1	TRBJ2-7	CASSLAPIAGELAYEQYF
TRBV11-2	TRBJ2-5	CASSLLQETQYF
TRBV4-3	TRBJ2-1	CASSQDWAALAVNEQFF
TRBV5-4	TRBJ2-3	CASSLWGSGPYTQYF
TRBV7-8	TRBJ2-3	CASSPPQALTDTQYF
TRBV3-1	TRBJ1-6	CASSQDTGGTYGSPLHF
TRBV12-3/TRBV12-4	TRBJ2-2	CASRRDRGLGTGELFF
TRBV12-3/TRBV12-4	TRBJ1-1	CASSPGQGIPEAFF
TRBV20-1	TRBJ2-1	CSARSRVSSYNEQFF
TRBV29-1	TRBJ2-7	CSVVLSDYEQYF
TRBV7-9	TRBJ2-1	CASSPLASGGCCNEQFF
TRBV29-1	TRBJ2-2	CSVEDGLTTGELFF
TRBV20-1	TRBJ2-1	CSARDRAGRVPYNEQFF
TRBV5-6	TRBJ2-1	CASSPNSGTGLYNEQFF
TRBV13	TRBJ1-1	CASSLPLQGANEAFF
TRBV29-1	TRBJ2-1	CSVGLWSSYNEQFF
TRBV9	TRBJ2-7	CASSAPGTSGGYEQYF
TRBV29-1	TRBJ1-1	CSVESGNTEAFF
TRBV5-1	TRBJ2-1	CASSIGLGNEQFF
TRBV28	TRBJ2-3	CASSLKLAGVGTDTQYF
TRBV5-6	TRBJ2-1	CASSLAGAGEQFF
TRBV7-3	TRBJ2-3	CASSSASGGTDTQYF
TRBV7-9	TRBJ2-5	CASSLREKTQYF
TRBV29-1	TRBJ1-1	CSAEGRIKEGNTEAFF